The 11 T cell receptor beta chains in this list originate from one sample, sequenced in a study of PD-L1 blockade in urothelial cancer. As to time point: pretreatment peripheral blood. TCRdb keeps only in-frame clones here, not all; method: immunoSEQ multiplex PCR. The sample includes tens of thousands of clones, 87% seen only once; the top ten take approximately 14%. Sequencing was performed on PBMCs, taken around atezolizumab (anti-PD-L1) treatment. The receptors shown here come from a woman aged 55 to 70 with urothelial cancer.

The genes are TRBV5-1 and TRBJ2-2, with 14 bases matching TRBD2. This CDR3 is 20 amino acids long. Germline CDR1 and CDR2: SGHRS and YFSETQ. With V trimmed by 0 bases and J by 7 bases, 14 bases remained unmatched. The CDR3 DNA sequence: TGCGCCAGCAGCTTGGCCGTCCCGGGACTAGCGGGAGAAAGGATCGGGGAGCTGTTTTTT. Amino acids: CASSLAVPGLAGERIGELFF.

V usage is TRBV27 and J usage is TRBJ1-2; 8 bases map to TRBD1. The germline V gene encodes CDR1 MNHEY and CDR2 SMNVEV (reference sequence). The CDR3 contains 14 residues. V lost 7 bases to trimming and J lost 5 bases; unmatched junction nucleotides: 9. This CDR3 reads CASNPGTGSYGYTF. CDR3 nucleotides: TGTGCCAGCAACCCCGGGACAGGATCGTATGGCTACACCTTC.

The chain employs TRBV11-2 and TRBJ2-7; D is perhaps TRBD1 (6 bases). The CDR3 extends over 15 amino acids. V lost 2 bases to trimming and J lost 3 bases, with 14 bases between them. Germline assignment: CDR1 SGHAT and CDR2 FQNNGV. The CDR3 is CASSLSGQSLYEQYF. The CDR3 coding sequence is TGTGCCAGCAGCTTATCCGGACAGAGTCTCTACGAGCAGTACTTC.

The rearrangement links TRBV7-2 to TRBJ2-2, with a tentative D call TRBD1 (7 bases). Deletions cut 5 bases from V and 5 bases from J, with 18 bases between. This CDR3 comprises 16 residues. CDR1 and CDR2 (germline): SGHTA, FQGNSA. The DNA of the CDR3 is TGTGCCAGCAGCCCCTCCCGGGCAGGGGGGACCGGGGAGCTGTTTTTT. Translation: CASSPSRAGGTGELFF.

This sequence joins TRBV7-3 and TRBJ2-1; 10 positions agree with TRBD1. The CDR3 sequence is 15 residues long. V was clipped by 6 bases and J by 7 bases; unmatched bases: 9. The germline V gene encodes CDR1 SGHTA and CDR2 FQGTGA. CDR3 nucleotides: TGTGCCAGCAGAGTCGGGACAGGGGCCGGGAATGAGCAGTTCTTC. It encodes CASRVGTGAGNEQFF. Full variable domain (rest looked up from reference TRBV7-3 and TRBJ2-1): GAGVSQTPSNKVTEKGKYVELRCDPISGHTALYWYRQSLGQGPEFLIYFQGTGAADDSGLPNDRFFAVRPEGSVSTLKIQRTERGDSAVYLCASRVGTGAGNEQFFGPGTRLTVL.

The chain has TRBV29-1 and TRBJ1-2; TRBD1 might be the D (6 bases). CDR1 and CDR2 (germline): SQVTM, ANQGSEA. Trimming stripped 5 bases from V and 2 bases from J, with 12 bases between. This CDR3 region has 13 residues. Written as DNA, the CDR3 is TGCAGCGTTCAGGACAGCCTAAACTATGGCTACACCTTC. Residues: CSVQDSLNYGYTF.

The V gene is TRBV4-2, the J gene TRBJ2-3; no clear D gene. Germline assignment: CDR1 LGHNA and CDR2 YNFKEQ. The CDR3 covers 15 residues. Trimming left V 3 bases short and J 2 bases short, with 12 bases between. The CDR3 bases are TGTGCCAGCAGCCACCCCTCACTGAACACAGATACGCAGTATTTT. Its protein product is CASSHPSLNTDTQYF.

The V call is TRBV10-3, the J call TRBJ2-7; a possible D gene is TRBD2 (5 bases). The CDR3 has 12 residues. The germline gives CDR1 ENHRY, CDR2 SYGVKD. V shed 7 bases and J shed 5 bases, with 12 bases lying between them. CDR3 region: CAIKDGLNEQYF. The CDR3 DNA reads as TGTGCCATCAAAGACGGACTCAACGAGCAGTACTTC.

This chain joins TRBV5-4 and TRBJ1-5; 8 nucleotides align to TRBD1. Germline lookup yields CDR1 SGHNT and CDR2 YYREEE (reference sequence). Trimming took 4 bases from V and 2 from J; bases not matched to a gene: 17. The CDR3 runs 19 residues. The DNA for the CDR3 is TGTGCCAGCAGCCCTCAAAAAATAATAGGACAGGGTGGCAATCAGCCCCAGCATTTT. This gives the protein CASSPQKIIGQGGNQPQHF.

The chain has TRBV21-1 and TRBJ2-7; TRBD2, the table's D call, lacks a check against the DNA. TRBV21-1 is noted as a pseudogene. The CDR3 is 18 amino acids. This CDR3 reads CASSKGKGASGASYEQYF. CDR3 sequence (DNA): TGTGCCAGCAGCAAAGGTAAGGGGGCTAGCGGGGCCTCCTACGAGCAGTACTTC.

This chain uses TRBV2 with TRBJ1-3, with D hard to call. The V end lost 1 base, the J end lost 4 bases, and 8 bases lay between the germline ends. Germline CDR1 reads SNHLY; CDR2 reads FYNNEI. This CDR3 is 14 amino acids long. CDR3 sequence: CASSEGLGGNTIYF. In nucleotides, the CDR3 is TGTGCCAGCAGTGAAGGGCTAGGCGGAAACACCATATATTTT.